This note documents a single T cell receptor (beta chain) sequence. Its antigen remains unknown. TCR beta VDJ and CDR3 were profiled, and genomic DNA was the template. A single record per CDR3 protein comes from TCRdb applying MiXCR to the reads. The repertoire consists of under 350,000 distinct CDR3 sequences, with roughly 53% occurring once and the leading ten covering 1.3%. Whoever was chosen for sequencing had shown CD8+CD57+ cell expansion by flow cytometry. This entry belongs to a study of CD8+CD57+ T cells in acquired aplastic anemia. Broader study findings: Between the patient and control groups, CD8+ Simpson's diversity did not differ significantly.

This sequence originates from a human donor with aplastic anemia. Sample: sorted CD4+, CD8+, or CD8+CD57+ T cells (not recorded which) from PBMCs.

The DNA of the CDR3 is TGTGCCAGCAGTGACCCTAACCCATCTAACTATGGCTACACCTTC. The encoded protein is CASSDPNPSNYGYTF. The rearrangement joins TRBV25-1 to TRBJ1-2; D remains unclear. The V and J ends lost 3 bases and 0 bases respectively, with 11 bases between them. Germline CDR1 is MGHDK and CDR2 is SYGVNS. CDR3 length equals 15 residues.